This passage covers 30 T cell receptor beta chains from one sample sequenced in a study of T cell changes during pregnancy in multiple sclerosis. Assay: immunoSEQ multiplex PCR; the TCRdb copy retains only in-frame clones and omits some. The sample carries about 31,000 clones, over 80% recorded once. Sequencing was performed on CD8+ T cells from peripheral blood mononuclear cells, taken before pregnancy. These receptor sequences come from a female donor with multiple sclerosis, enrolled in a pregnancy study.

This chain connects TRBV10-3 to TRBJ2-7, with D possibly matching TRBD1 (5 bases). CDR3 size: 14 residues. CDR1 is ENHRY and CDR2 is SYGVKD in the germline V gene. V lost 6 bases and J lost 3, with 15 bases in between. As DNA, the CDR3 is TGTGCCATCAGAGCAGGGATCACCGACTACGAGCAGTACTTC. It yields the protein CAIRAGITDYEQYF.

This chain uses TRBV5-4 with TRBJ1-1; D call uncertain. The CDR3 spans 13 residues. Germline CDR1 SGHNT, CDR2 YYREEE (reference sequence). V lost 0 bases to trimming and J lost 5 bases, with 8 bases between them. This CDR3 reads CASSLAEGTEAFF. The CDR3 DNA sequence: TGTGCCAGCAGCTTGGCCGAGGGTACTGAAGCTTTCTTT.

This clone was counted a few times. The V and J genes are TRBV25-1 and TRBJ2-7; possible D gene TRBD2, 5 bases. V dropped 5 bases and J dropped 6 bases, with 8 bases sitting between them. Germline V lookup: CDR1 MGHDK, CDR2 SYGVNS. There are 11 residues in the CDR3. CDR3 bases: TGTGCCAGCAGTCAAAGCGGCGAGCAGTACTTC. Its protein is CASSQSGEQYF.

This sequence joins TRBV7-9 and TRBJ2-7; D possibly corresponds to TRBD1 (6 bases). CDR1 is SEHNR, CDR2 FQNEAQ, per germline (reference sequence). V was clipped by 5 bases and J by 5 bases, with 19 bases between them. The CDR3 consists of 15 residues. This CDR3 reads CASSLSSRGQHEQYF. The DNA of the CDR3 is TGTGCCAGCAGCCTTAGTAGCAGGGGACAACACGAGCAGTACTTC.

The chain joins TRBV19 to TRBJ1-4; no clear D. Trimming took 4 bases from V and 0 from J, leaving 9 bases between them. Germline values: CDR1 LNHDA, CDR2 SQIVND (reference sequence). CDR3 length equals 15 residues. The CDR3 is CASSTRPATNEKLFF. The CDR3 coding sequence is TGTGCCAGTAGTACGAGGCCTGCAACTAATGAAAAACTGTTTTTT.

The chain is built from TRBV9 and TRBJ2-1; weak D call: TRBD1 (5 bases). CDR3 length: 14 amino acids. The germline CDR1 and CDR2 sequences are SGDLS and YYNGEE. V was pared by 5 bases and J by 3 bases, with 12 bases between. CDR3 sequence: CASSTGRDYNEQFF. CDR3 sequence (DNA): TGTGCCAGCAGTACAGGACGAGACTACAATGAGCAGTTCTTC.

The chain links TRBV7-9 to TRBJ2-5, with a weak D call TRBD2 (5 bases). CDR1 and CDR2 (germline): SEHNR, FQNEAQ (reference sequence). Trimming cost V 3 bases and J 5 bases, with 22 bases left between them. The CDR3 is 17 residues long. The CDR3 DNA is TGTGCCAGCAGCTTCACCATTGAGAGGAGGTCAAGGGAGACCCAGTACTTC. This translates into CASSFTIERRSRETQYF.

A single count supports this clone. The chain employs TRBV19 and TRBJ2-1; 11 bases agree with TRBD2. The CDR3 spans 17 residues. Trimming removed 1 base from V and 5 bases from J; junction bases left unmatched: 7. CDR1 is LNHDA, CDR2 SQIVND, per germline (reference sequence). The CDR3 region has the DNA TGTGCCAGTAGTATAGGCCCGGGACTAGCGGTTAACAATGAGCAGTTCTTC. The encoded protein is CASSIGPGLAVNNEQFF.

This clone has only one observation. The gene calls are TRBV7-8 and TRBJ2-1, with 9 bases that match TRBD2. The CDR3 is 15 residues long. With V trimmed by 5 bases and J by 5 bases, 7 bases remained unmatched. Germline V gene sequence: CDR1 SGHVS, CDR2 FQNEAQ. The CDR3 nucleotides are TGTGCCAGCAGCCCTCCGACTAGCGGTAACAATGAGCAGTTCTTC. Its protein is CASSPPTSGNNEQFF.

The rearrangement links TRBV29-1 to TRBJ2-1; TRBD1 matches at 7 bases. V dropped 0 bases and J dropped 7; count of bases not matched to a gene: 0. The CDR3 extends over 12 amino acids. CDR1 is SQVTM, CDR2 ANQGSEA, per germline. The CDR3 coding sequence is TGCAGCGTTGAAGAACAGGGGAATGAGCAGTTCTTC. This encodes CSVEEQGNEQFF.

This clone has only one observation. This chain links TRBV7-3 with TRBJ2-2; D possibly corresponds to TRBD2 (6 bases). The V gene lost 4 bases and the J gene lost 4 bases, with 13 bases spanning the gap. Germline CDR1 SGHTA, CDR2 FQGTGA. The CDR3 sequence is 15 residues long. The CDR3: CASSSSGVVTGELFF. In DNA, the CDR3 is TGTGCCAGCAGCTCGTCGGGAGTGGTCACCGGGGAGCTGTTTTTT. Drawing the rest from reference TRBV7-3 and TRBJ2-2, the complete variable domain is GAGVSQTPSNKVTEKGKYVELRCDPISGHTALYWYRQSLGQGPEFLIYFQGTGAADDSGLPNDRFFAVRPEGSVSTLKIQRTERGDSAVYLCASSSSGVVTGELFFGEGSRLTVL.

This chain connects TRBV9 to TRBJ1-2; D is perhaps TRBD1 (6 bases). The CDR3 totals 14 residues. The germline CDR1 and CDR2 sequences are SGDLS and YYNGEE. Deletions cut 4 bases from V and 4 bases from J, with 14 bases between. The CDR3 sequence is CASSPDRGGYGYTF. In DNA form, the CDR3 reads TGTGCCAGCAGCCCAGATAGGGGGGGCTATGGCTACACCTTC.

This clone was recorded only once. V and J are TRBV5-4 and TRBJ2-5; 10 nucleotides match TRBD1. V shed 3 bases and J 4 bases; nucleotides not matched to a gene: 9. The CDR3 runs to 16 residues. The germline V gene encodes CDR1 SGHNT and CDR2 YYREEE (reference sequence). The CDR3 DNA reads as TGTGCCAGCAGCTCGGACGACAGGGGGCACCGAGAGACCCAGTACTTC. Translating gives CASSSDDRGHRETQYF.

The chain carries TRBV18 and TRBJ2-5; D perhaps matches TRBD2 (5 bases). Trimming pared 3 bases from V and 5 bases from J, leaving 13 bases between. This CDR3 is built from 14 residues. The germline gives CDR1 KGHSH, CDR2 LQKENI. The CDR3, as DNA: TGTGCCAGCTCACCCCCCGACGGGAAGGAGACCCAGTACTTC. Amino acids: CASSPPDGKETQYF.

V gene TRBV7-9 combines with J gene TRBJ1-1; D ambiguous. The V gene lost 1 base and the J gene lost 0 bases, with 6 bases spanning the gap. CDR1 is SEHNR, CDR2 FQNEAQ, per germline (reference sequence). The CDR3 is 14 residues long. The CDR3 reads CASSLVRLNTEAFF. For the CDR3, the DNA is TGTGCCAGCAGCTTAGTCAGGCTGAACACTGAAGCTTTCTTT.

The chain recombines TRBV7-9 with TRBJ1-3; D not resolved. Trimming stripped 3 bases from V and 4 bases from J, with 10 bases between. The germline V gene has CDR1 SEHNR and CDR2 FQNEAQ (reference sequence). The CDR3 runs 14 residues. This CDR3 is CASSLVASGNTIYF. The CDR3 DNA is TGTGCCAGCAGCTTGGTGGCCTCAGGAAACACCATATATTTT.

The chain joins TRBV19 to TRBJ1-1; a weak D match, TRBD1 (5 bases). Germline CDR1 reads LNHDA; CDR2 reads SQIVND (reference sequence). The CDR3 loop spans 15 amino acids. V was clipped by 5 bases and J by 0 bases, with 13 bases between them. CDR3 protein: CASSSREIMNTEAFF. The CDR3, as DNA: TGTGCCAGTAGTTCCAGGGAAATCATGAACACTGAAGCTTTCTTT.

This chain links TRBV6-1 with TRBJ2-1; 13 bases are shared with TRBD2. Germline V lookup: CDR1 MNHNS, CDR2 SASEGT. Losses at the gene ends were 6 bases for V and 8 bases for J; bases not matched to a gene: 7. The CDR3 has 15 amino acids. The CDR3 reads CASSVLAGGVDEQFF. CDR3 bases: TGTGCCAGCAGCGTACTAGCGGGGGGGGTCGATGAGCAGTTCTTC.

The chain joins TRBV4-1 to TRBJ1-1; 9 bases agree with TRBD1. V shed 4 bases and J 0 bases; nucleotides not matched to a gene: 9. This CDR3 spans 17 amino acids. CDR1 is MGHRA and CDR2 is YSYEKL in the germline V gene. The chain's CDR3 is CASSPIGTGRMNTEAFF. The CDR3 bases are TGCGCCAGCAGCCCGATAGGGACAGGGAGAATGAACACTGAAGCTTTCTTT.

The V call is TRBV4-2, the J call TRBJ2-7; 12 bases line up with TRBD2. From germline, CDR1 is LGHNA and CDR2 YNFKEQ. V lost 4 bases and J lost 2; bases outside the gene matches: 9. The CDR3 contains 17 residues. This CDR3 is CASSPGLAGAWTYEQYF. The CDR3, as DNA: TGTGCCAGCAGCCCGGGACTAGCGGGTGCTTGGACCTACGAGCAGTACTTC.

The chain joins TRBV29-1 to TRBJ2-7; D remains ambiguous. The germline V and J ends were trimmed by 2 bases and 3 bases, with 11 bases remaining between them. CDR3 length: 13 residues. Germline assignment: CDR1 SQVTM and CDR2 ANQGSEA. CDR3: CSVETGHLYEQYF. CDR3 DNA: TGCAGCGTTGAAACTGGTCATCTCTACGAGCAGTACTTC.

The chain combines TRBV15 with TRBJ2-7; D is unclear. CDR3 size: 15 residues. Trimming took off 0 bases at V and 2 bases at J, with 11 bases between the two ends. The germline CDR1 and CDR2 sequences are LNHNV and YYDKDF (reference sequence). As DNA, the CDR3 is TGTGCCACCAGCAGAGATGATACATCGACCTACGAGCAGTACTTC. It specifies CATSRDDTSTYEQYF.

The chain carries TRBV4-2 and TRBJ2-1, with D perhaps matching TRBD2 (6 bases). The germline gives CDR1 LGHNA, CDR2 YNFKEQ. The CDR3 has 17 amino acids. Trimming pared 0 bases from V and 0 bases from J, leaving 12 bases between. DNA for the CDR3: TGTGCCAGCAGCCAAGATCTGGCGGGATACTCCTACAATGAGCAGTTCTTC. It is translated as CASSQDLAGYSYNEQFF.

This clone showed up just a few times. CDR3 DNA: TGTGCCAGCAGCCCGACAGGGGGCACAGATACGCAGTATTTT. Protein product: CASSPTGGTDTQYF. The J gene is TRBJ2-3, the V gene TRBV6-4, with 8 bases lining up with TRBD1. The V segment lost 6 bases and the J segment 1 base; nucleotides outside the gene matches: 3. The CDR3 length is 14 residues. Germline CDR1 and CDR2: MRHNA and SNTAGT.

The J gene is TRBJ2-5, the V gene TRBV7-4, with TRBD2 matching over 11 bases. The germline V gene encodes CDR1 SGHVT and CDR2 SQSDAQ. The CDR3 runs to 20 residues. With V trimmed by 1 base and J by 2 bases, 15 bases remained unmatched. The CDR3 protein is CASSLGARWLAGGSQETQYF. CDR3 DNA sequence: TGTGCCAGCAGCTTAGGAGCTCGATGGCTAGCGGGAGGAAGTCAAGAGACCCAGTACTTC.

CDR3 region: CASSRNTGELFF. The CDR3 bases are TGTGCCAGCAGTCGGAACACCGGGGAGCTGTTTTTT. The V call is TRBV28, the J call TRBJ2-2; D gene uncertain. Trimming removed 5 bases from V and 1 base from J, with 2 bases in between. Germline V gene sequence: CDR1 MDHEN, CDR2 SYDVKM. This CDR3 region has 12 residues.

This clone turned up a few times. The rearrangement joins TRBV6-5 to TRBJ2-7; 10 bases fit TRBD2. The CDR3 is made up of 14 amino acids. Germline-derived CDR1 and CDR2 are MNHEY and SVGAGI. V was clipped by 7 bases and J by 3 bases; unmatched bases: 6. DNA of the CDR3: TGTGCCAGCACCCGGACTAGCGGACTCTACGAGCAGTACTTC. Protein product: CASTRTSGLYEQYF.

This clone was recorded once. The CDR3 here is CASRRTSDPTRELFF. The CDR3 nucleotides read TGTGCCAGCAGACGCACTAGCGACCCTACGAGGGAGCTGTTTTTT. The chain uses TRBV6-1 and TRBJ2-2; TRBD2 matches at 7 bases. The V segment lost 6 bases and the J segment 9 bases; nucleotides outside the gene matches: 13. Germline V CDR1 and CDR2: MNHNS, SASEGT. The CDR3 spans 15 residues.

The J gene is TRBJ1-1, the V gene TRBV6-1; 7 bases fit TRBD1. The V gene end was trimmed by 4 bases and the J gene end by 4 bases; junction bases not matched to a gene: 6. Germline V CDR1 and CDR2: MNHNS, SASEGT. CDR3 length: 14 residues. The DNA for the CDR3 is TGTGCCAGCAGTGTAGGGGGCGCGGGCACTGAAGCTTTCTTT. Amino acid sequence: CASSVGGAGTEAFF.

The chain combines TRBV19 with TRBJ1-4; 12 bases fit TRBD1. The germline V gene has CDR1 LNHDA and CDR2 SQIVND (reference sequence). The CDR3 is made up of 18 amino acids. V trimming: 3 bases; J trimming: 1 base; junction bases outside the gene matches: 6. CDR3 sequence: CASSIGRDRGRTNEKLFF. CDR3 coding DNA: TGTGCCAGTAGTATCGGCCGGGACAGGGGGCGAACTAATGAAAAACTGTTTTTT.